The present TCR beta chain was sequenced within a study of radiation and T cells in renal cell carcinoma. The method was immunoSEQ multiplex PCR; TCRdb's version includes in-frame clones alone and lacks a portion of them. The repertoire holds approximately 90,000 clones, with around 81% as singletons. Time point: blood 4 weeks post-SBRT, at nephrectomy. Treatment defined: 15 Gy SBRT to primary tumor, nephrectomy 4 weeks later. Nephrectomy followed 15 Gy stereotactic body radiation by 4 weeks. This clone was detected only once. The V gene's germline CDR1 is ENHRY and CDR2 SYGVKD. The CDR3 has 16 amino acids. V was clipped by 10 bases and J by 0 bases; unmatched bases: 10.

Here the sequenced sample was blood, taken from a patient whose treatment included radiotherapy and nephrectomy. The gene calls are TRBV10-3 and TRBJ1-3; 9 positions match TRBD1. This clonotype was obtained from a man in his forties or fifties with renal cell carcinoma. CDR3 sequence (DNA): TGTGCCACCAACCCACAGGGGGCCAACTCTGGAAACACCATATATTTT. This encodes CATNPQGANSGNTIYF.